The next 2 T cell receptor beta chains were all read from a single sample in a study of cytomegalovirus exposure and HLA in healthy donors. Primers included in the PCR were 60 Vbeta and 13 Jbeta primers. Method: immunoSEQ multiplex PCR; TCRdb's copy keeps in-frame clones and lacks some. The sample consists of roughly 140,000 clones, 60% to 80% of them appearing once. Sequenced material: PBMCs. These receptors were collected from a woman aged 40 to 55 in good health and CMV-seropositive.

The chain has TRBV6-1 and TRBJ2-2; perhaps TRBD1 as D (8 bases). V lost 4 bases and J lost 5, with 17 bases in between. The length of the CDR3 is 16 residues. Germline assignment: CDR1 MNHNS and CDR2 SASEGT. CDR3 nucleotides: TGTGCCAGCAGTGTAAACCAACAGGGGGGGACCGGGGAGCTGTTTTTT. Translating it yields CASSVNQQGGTGELFF.

This clone is a singleton in its sample. V and J are TRBV10-2 and TRBJ2-5, with D perhaps TRBD2 (6 bases). Deletions cut 4 bases from V and 4 bases from J, with 10 bases between. The CDR3 has 13 amino acids. CDR1 is WSHSY, CDR2 SAAADI, per germline. The CDR3 loop reads CASSVVGGETQYF. Written as DNA, the CDR3 is TGCGCCAGCAGTGTAGTCGGGGGAGAGACCCAGTACTTC.